These T cell receptor beta chains were read from a single sample in a study of cytomegalovirus exposure and HLA in healthy donors. Libraries were prepared by immunoSEQ multiplex PCR; TCRdb keeps only in-frame clonotypes and omits some of them. The sample includes about 250,000 clones, about 90% of them seen just once. The sequencing input was PBMCs. The receptors were sampled from a man younger than 35 in good health and CMV-seropositive. The CDR3 runs from the conserved cysteine through the conserved F or W. Each record gives: V gene, D gene, clone size, J gene, CDR3 protein, CDR3 DNA. The D gene is left open where the match is weak. Expanded clones get a size class; other rows say once, few or many, or leave the size out.

v_gene: TRBV4-1
d_gene: NA
abundance: NA
j_gene: TRBJ2-3
CDR3aa: CASSQASASTDTQYF
CDR3nt: TGCGCCAGCAGCCAAGCCAGCGCCTCCACAGATACGCAGTATTTT

v_gene: TRBV4-3
d_gene: TRBD2
abundance: NA
j_gene: TRBJ2-1
CDR3aa: CASSLLAANEQFF
CDR3nt: TGCGCCAGCAGCCTTCTAGCGGCGAATGAGCAGTTCTTC

v_gene: TRBV28
d_gene: NA
abundance: once
j_gene: TRBJ2-2
CDR3aa: CASSPPHGGANTGELFF
CDR3nt: TGTGCCAGCAGTCCACCCCACGGGGGCGCGAACACCGGGGAGCTGTTTTTT

v_gene: TRBV4-1
d_gene: NA
abundance: NA
j_gene: TRBJ2-7
CDR3aa: CASSQDSGSSYEQYF
CDR3nt: TGCGCCAGCAGCCAAGATTCGGGGAGCTCCTACGAGCAGTACTTC

v_gene: TRBV5-1
d_gene: TRBD2
abundance: NA
j_gene: TRBJ2-3
CDR3aa: CASSSGLAGGLPLLTDTQYF
CDR3nt: TGCGCCAGCAGCTCCGGACTAGCGGGAGGGCTTCCGTTACTCACAGATACGCAGTATTTT

v_gene: TRBV5-6
d_gene: TRBD2
abundance: NA
j_gene: TRBJ2-2
CDR3aa: CASSLMGLAFQSTGELFF
CDR3nt: TGTGCCAGCAGCTTGATGGGACTAGCGTTCCAAAGCACCGGGGAGCTGTTTTTT

v_gene: TRBV18
d_gene: NA
abundance: NA
j_gene: TRBJ1-5
CDR3aa: CASSQGPGQPQHF
CDR3nt: TGTGCCAGCTCTCAGGGGCCGGGGCAGCCCCAGCATTTT

v_gene: TRBV19
d_gene: TRBD1
abundance: NA
j_gene: TRBJ1-2
CDR3aa: CASSLLGTGGADYGYTF
CDR3nt: TGTGCCAGTAGTCTACTTGGGACAGGGGGCGCCGACTATGGCTACACCTTC

v_gene: TRBV13
d_gene: NA
abundance: few
j_gene: TRBJ1-2
CDR3aa: CASSLRPGRNYGYTF
CDR3nt: TGTGCCAGCAGCTTAAGGCCAGGGAGGAACTATGGCTACACCTTC

v_gene: TRBV4-1
d_gene: NA
abundance: once
j_gene: TRBJ2-7
CDR3aa: CASSQGLQGYEQYF
CDR3nt: TGCGCCAGCAGCCAAGGGCTACAGGGCTACGAGCAGTACTTC

v_gene: TRBV11-2
d_gene: NA
abundance: NA
j_gene: TRBJ1-1
CDR3aa: CASSLDVRNNAAFF
CDR3nt: TGTGCCAGCAGCTTAGACGTACGGAATAATGCGGCTTTCTTT

v_gene: TRBV5-1
d_gene: TRBD1
abundance: NA
j_gene: TRBJ1-2
CDR3aa: CASSLGQGNYGYTF
CDR3nt: TGCGCCAGCAGCTTGGGACAGGGTAACTATGGCTACACCTTC

v_gene: TRBV2
d_gene: NA
abundance: NA
j_gene: TRBJ1-5
CDR3aa: CASNRDGNQPQHF
CDR3nt: TGTGCCAGCAACAGGGACGGCAATCAGCCCCAGCATTTT

v_gene: TRBV11-3
d_gene: TRBD2
abundance: NA
j_gene: TRBJ2-2
CDR3aa: CASSLVLAGVLTGELFF
CDR3nt: TGTGCCAGCAGCTTAGTACTAGCGGGAGTGCTCACCGGGGAGCTGTTTTTT

v_gene: TRBV7-9
d_gene: TRBD2
abundance: NA
j_gene: TRBJ2-3
CDR3aa: CASSLAGRGTDTQYF
CDR3nt: TGTGCCAGCAGCTTAGCTGGGAGGGGCACAGATACGCAGTATTTT

v_gene: TRBV7-9
d_gene: TRBD1
abundance: NA
j_gene: TRBJ1-1
CDR3aa: CASSSRQGIFAFF
CDR3nt: TGTGCCAGCAGCTCGCGACAGGGGATCTTCGCCTTCTTT

v_gene: TRBV6-6
d_gene: NA
abundance: NA
j_gene: TRBJ1-1
CDR3aa: CASSYSRDTEAFF
CDR3nt: TGTGCCAGCAGTTACTCTAGGGACACTGAAGCTTTCTTT

v_gene: TRBV4-1
d_gene: TRBD1
abundance: NA
j_gene: TRBJ2-5
CDR3aa: CASSLGQGGETQYF
CDR3nt: TGCGCCAGCAGCCTGGGACAGGGGGGAGAGACCCAGTACTTC

v_gene: TRBV13
d_gene: NA
abundance: NA
j_gene: TRBJ1-2
CDR3aa: CASSLGAGSPYGYTF
CDR3nt: TGTGCCAGCAGCTTAGGGGCCGGTTCCCCCTATGGCTACACCTTC

v_gene: TRBV15
d_gene: TRBD1
abundance: NA
j_gene: TRBJ2-5
CDR3aa: CATSRARTTGVETQYF
CDR3nt: TGTGCCACCAGCAGAGCGCGCACGACAGGGGTTGAGACCCAGTACTTC

v_gene: TRBV9
d_gene: TRBD1
abundance: NA
j_gene: TRBJ2-7
CDR3aa: CASSQGQGSSYEQYF
CDR3nt: TGTGCCAGCAGCCAGGGACAGGGGAGCTCCTACGAGCAGTACTTC

v_gene: TRBV4-3
d_gene: NA
abundance: NA
j_gene: TRBJ1-2
CDR3aa: CASSQRGQNYGYTF
CDR3nt: TGCGCCAGCAGCCAGAGAGGCCAGAACTATGGCTACACCTTC

v_gene: TRBV5-1
d_gene: NA
abundance: NA
j_gene: TRBJ1-2
CDR3aa: CASSGDSFSWGGYTF
CDR3nt: TGCGCCAGCAGCGGCGACAGTTTCTCGTGGGGTGGCTACACCTTC

v_gene: TRBV5-1
d_gene: TRBD1
abundance: once
j_gene: TRBJ1-2
CDR3aa: CASSPTGDLYYGYTF
CDR3nt: TGCGCCAGCAGCCCAACAGGGGACCTCTACTATGGCTACACCTTC

v_gene: TRBV5-1
d_gene: NA
abundance: once
j_gene: TRBJ1-1
CDR3aa: CASSLDSRDTEAFF
CDR3nt: TGCGCCAGCAGCTTGGATTCGCGCGACACTGAAGCTTTCTTT

v_gene: TRBV27
d_gene: TRBD1
abundance: NA
j_gene: TRBJ2-5
CDR3aa: CASRPGQGIETQYF
CDR3nt: TGTGCCAGCAGGCCGGGACAGGGGATCGAGACCCAGTACTTC

v_gene: TRBV28
d_gene: NA
abundance: NA
j_gene: TRBJ2-5
CDR3aa: CASSSDTPQETQYF
CDR3nt: TGTGCCAGCAGCTCAGACACCCCCCAAGAGACCCAGTACTTC

v_gene: TRBV27
d_gene: NA
abundance: NA
j_gene: TRBJ2-2
CDR3aa: CASNKIPGLMNTGELFF
CDR3nt: TGTGCCAGCAACAAAATCCCGGGGCTTATGAACACCGGGGAGCTGTTTTTT

v_gene: TRBV15
d_gene: NA
abundance: NA
j_gene: TRBJ2-3
CDR3aa: CATGGEGAQYF
CDR3nt: TGTGCCACCGGGGGTGAAGGCGCGCAGTATTTT

v_gene: TRBV27
d_gene: NA
abundance: NA
j_gene: TRBJ1-3
CDR3aa: CASSLSRSGGNTIYF
CDR3nt: TGTGCCAGCAGTTTATCCAGATCTGGAGGAAACACCATATATTTT

v_gene: TRBV11-2
d_gene: NA
abundance: NA
j_gene: TRBJ2-1
CDR3aa: CASSFPGYNEQFF
CDR3nt: TGTGCCAGCAGCTTCCCTGGCTACAATGAGCAGTTCTTC

v_gene: TRBV6-5
d_gene: TRBD1
abundance: NA
j_gene: TRBJ2-1
CDR3aa: CASSYSTGDRYFF
CDR3nt: TGTGCCAGCAGTTACTCGACAGGGGACAGGTACTTCTTC

v_gene: TRBV4-1
d_gene: TRBD2
abundance: NA
j_gene: TRBJ2-5
CDR3aa: CASSQVLAGAETQYF
CDR3nt: TGCGCCAGCAGCCAAGTTCTAGCGGGAGCAGAGACCCAGTACTTC

v_gene: TRBV2
d_gene: NA
abundance: NA
j_gene: TRBJ2-7
CDR3aa: CASSEQGTVLDEQYF
CDR3nt: TGTGCCAGCAGTGAACAGGGGACGGTTTTAGACGAGCAGTACTTC

v_gene: TRBV4-2
d_gene: TRBD2
abundance: NA
j_gene: TRBJ2-5
CDR3aa: CASSQPGLAGETQYF
CDR3nt: TGTGCCAGCAGCCAGCCGGGACTAGCGGGAGAGACCCAGTACTTC

v_gene: TRBV30
d_gene: NA
abundance: NA
j_gene: TRBJ2-1
CDR3aa: CAWSVHEQFF
CDR3nt: TGTGCCTGGAGCGTACATGAGCAGTTCTTC

v_gene: TRBV2
d_gene: TRBD1
abundance: NA
j_gene: TRBJ1-3
CDR3aa: CASSQIGTGDGNTIYF
CDR3nt: TGTGCCAGCAGTCAGATTGGGACAGGGGATGGAAACACCATATATTTT

v_gene: TRBV7-9
d_gene: TRBD2
abundance: NA
j_gene: TRBJ2-1
CDR3aa: CASSKDRLAGSSSYNEQFF
CDR3nt: TGTGCCAGCAGCAAGGACCGGCTAGCGGGTTCGAGCTCCTACAATGAGCAGTTCTTC

v_gene: TRBV9
d_gene: NA
abundance: NA
j_gene: TRBJ2-1
CDR3aa: CASSSLTGVLSYNEQFF
CDR3nt: TGTGCCAGCAGCTCCCTTACAGGAGTCTTATCATACAATGAGCAGTTCTTC

v_gene: TRBV9
d_gene: NA
abundance: NA
j_gene: TRBJ1-1
CDR3aa: CASSVARTTEAFF
CDR3nt: TGTGCCAGCAGCGTAGCGAGGACCACTGAAGCTTTCTTT

v_gene: TRBV29-1
d_gene: NA
abundance: NA
j_gene: TRBJ1-2
CDR3aa: CSVGQNVRNGYTF
CDR3nt: TGCAGCGTTGGACAGAATGTCCGAAATGGCTACACCTTC

v_gene: TRBV7-2
d_gene: NA
abundance: NA
j_gene: TRBJ2-7
CDR3aa: CASSLAQGLYEQYF
CDR3nt: TGTGCCAGCAGCTTAGCGCAGGGTCTATACGAGCAGTACTTC

v_gene: TRBV6-6
d_gene: TRBD2
abundance: NA
j_gene: TRBJ2-1
CDR3aa: CASSPTAAGGGNEQFF
CDR3nt: TGTGCCAGCAGCCCAACTGCCGCGGGAGGTGGGAATGAGCAGTTCTTC

v_gene: TRBV4-1
d_gene: TRBD1
abundance: NA
j_gene: TRBJ2-7
CDR3aa: CASSPVLGQGSYEQYF
CDR3nt: TGCGCCAGCAGCCCTGTACTAGGACAGGGGTCCTACGAGCAGTACTTC

v_gene: TRBV10-1
d_gene: NA
abundance: NA
j_gene: TRBJ1-4
CDR3aa: CASSGDSREKLFF
CDR3nt: TGCGCCAGCAGCGGGGATAGCCGGGAAAAACTGTTTTTT

v_gene: TRBV7-9
d_gene: TRBD2
abundance: few
j_gene: TRBJ2-1
CDR3aa: CASSLALMRGSEQFF
CDR3nt: TGTGCCAGCAGCTTAGCGCTTATGCGGGGGAGTGAGCAGTTCTTC

v_gene: TRBV18
d_gene: NA
abundance: NA
j_gene: TRBJ1-5
CDR3aa: CASSPDGINQPQHF
CDR3nt: TGTGCCAGCTCACCCGACGGTATCAATCAGCCCCAGCATTTT

v_gene: TRBV30
d_gene: NA
abundance: NA
j_gene: TRBJ1-1
CDR3aa: CAWRRSGDGPGTEAFF
CDR3nt: TGTGCCTGGAGACGGTCAGGGGACGGTCCGGGTACTGAAGCTTTCTTT

v_gene: TRBV9
d_gene: NA
abundance: NA
j_gene: TRBJ2-7
CDR3aa: CASSSGIGGYEQYF
CDR3nt: TGTGCCAGCAGCTCCGGAATCGGCGGCTACGAGCAGTACTTC

v_gene: TRBV30
d_gene: NA
abundance: NA
j_gene: TRBJ2-1
CDR3aa: CAWSVTNRENEQFF
CDR3nt: TGTGCCTGGAGTGTAACCAACAGAGAAAATGAGCAGTTCTTC

v_gene: TRBV6-5
d_gene: TRBD1
abundance: NA
j_gene: TRBJ1-2
CDR3aa: CASSYSGRGRHGYTF
CDR3nt: TGTGCCAGCAGTTACTCTGGCAGGGGGCGTCATGGCTACACCTTC

v_gene: TRBV7-9
d_gene: NA
abundance: NA
j_gene: TRBJ1-1
CDR3aa: CASSSSGGLNTEAFF
CDR3nt: TGTGCCAGCAGCTCCTCTGGGGGATTAAACACTGAAGCTTTCTTT

v_gene: TRBV5-6
d_gene: NA
abundance: NA
j_gene: TRBJ1-1
CDR3aa: CASSLSINTEAFF
CDR3nt: TGTGCCAGCAGCTTGTCCATCAACACTGAAGCTTTCTTT

v_gene: TRBV19
d_gene: NA
abundance: NA
j_gene: TRBJ2-5
CDR3aa: CASSIGWGYQETQYF
CDR3nt: TGTGCCAGTAGTATAGGCTGGGGGTACCAAGAGACCCAGTACTTC

v_gene: TRBV4-3
d_gene: TRBD2
abundance: NA
j_gene: TRBJ2-3
CDR3aa: CASSQRLAGGISTDTQYF
CDR3nt: TGCGCCAGCAGCCAAAGACTAGCGGGAGGGATAAGCACAGATACGCAGTATTTT

v_gene: TRBV27
d_gene: TRBD1
abundance: medium-sized
j_gene: TRBJ2-1
CDR3aa: CASSLGQGAYEQFF
CDR3nt: TGTGCCAGCAGTCTTGGACAGGGGGCGTATGAGCAGTTCTTC

v_gene: TRBV28
d_gene: TRBD1
abundance: NA
j_gene: TRBJ2-1
CDR3aa: CASSLSGQGKQFF
CDR3nt: TGTGCCAGCAGTTTATCGGGACAGGGAAAGCAGTTCTTC

v_gene: TRBV7-9
d_gene: NA
abundance: NA
j_gene: TRBJ1-2
CDR3aa: CASSHAAGGYTF
CDR3nt: TGTGCCAGCAGCCATGCCGCGGGTGGCTACACCTTC

v_gene: TRBV2
d_gene: TRBD2
abundance: NA
j_gene: TRBJ2-4
CDR3aa: CASGLAGATAAKNIQYF
CDR3nt: TGTGCCAGTGGACTAGCGGGAGCTACCGCGGCCAAAAACATTCAGTACTTC